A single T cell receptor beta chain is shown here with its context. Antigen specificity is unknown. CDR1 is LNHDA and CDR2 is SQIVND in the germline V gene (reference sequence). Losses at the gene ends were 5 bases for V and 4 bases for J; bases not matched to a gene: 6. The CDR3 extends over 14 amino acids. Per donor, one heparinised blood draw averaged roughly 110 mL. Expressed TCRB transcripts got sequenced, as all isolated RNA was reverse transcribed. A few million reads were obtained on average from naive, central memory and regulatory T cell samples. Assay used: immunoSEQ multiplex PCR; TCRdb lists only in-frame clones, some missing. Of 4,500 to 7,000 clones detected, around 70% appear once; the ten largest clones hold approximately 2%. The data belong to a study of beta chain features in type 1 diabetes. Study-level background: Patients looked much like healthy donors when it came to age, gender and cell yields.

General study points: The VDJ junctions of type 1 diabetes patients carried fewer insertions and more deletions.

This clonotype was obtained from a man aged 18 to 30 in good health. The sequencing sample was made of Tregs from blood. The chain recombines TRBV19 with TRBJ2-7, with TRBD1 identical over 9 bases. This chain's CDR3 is CASSSDRGAYEQYF. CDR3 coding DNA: TGTGCCAGTAGTTCCGACAGGGGGGCTTACGAGCAGTACTTC. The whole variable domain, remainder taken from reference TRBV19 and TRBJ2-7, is DGGITQSPKYLFRKEGQNVTLSCEQNLNHDAMYWYRQDPGQGLRLIYYSQIVNDFQKGDIAEGYSVSREKKESFPLTVTSAQKNPTAFYLCASSSDRGAYEQYFGPGTRLTVT.